The entry below gives a single T cell receptor beta chain sequence along with its context. Its antigen remains unknown. The source of the sample is a study of OX40 agonist ivuxolimab in advanced cancers. Whole-study context: Six ivuxolimab dose levels, 0.01 to 10 mg/kg, were given intravenously every 2 weeks. Partial responses, seen in three patients, involved one hepatocellular carcinoma and two cutaneous melanomas.

The study, taken as a whole, reports: In CD8+ T cells, expanded clones were on average more numerous than in CD4+. At 0.1-3.0 mg/kg, partial responders had clonal expansion among the lowest observed.

This table comes from immunoSEQ multiplex PCR, and its TCRdb copy is limited to in-frame clones, with some not included. The profile shows tens of thousands of clones, 85% of them singletons. The ends were cut back, 3 bases at V and 0 bases at J, with 12 bases in the middle. The CDR3 is 16 residues long. CDR1 and CDR2 from the germline V gene are MDHEN and SYDVKM. The TCR sequence derives from an adult with an advanced solid tumor such as melanoma, head and neck, liver or kidney cancer. Source: CD4+ or CD8+ T cells sorted from blood, taken in a trial of the OX40 agonist ivuxolimab. This chain uses TRBV28 with TRBJ2-1; D not certain. CDR3 residues: CASSFRGPSSYNEQFF. CDR3 DNA: TGTGCCAGCAGTTTCCGAGGACCCAGCTCCTACAATGAGCAGTTCTTC. The full variable domain, rest sourced from reference TRBV28 and TRBJ2-1, is DVKVTQSSRYLVKRTGEKVFLECVQDMDHENMFWYRQDPGLGLRLIYFSYDVKMKEKGDIPEGYSVSREKKERFSLILESASTNQTSMYLCASSFRGPSSYNEQFFGPGTRLTVL.